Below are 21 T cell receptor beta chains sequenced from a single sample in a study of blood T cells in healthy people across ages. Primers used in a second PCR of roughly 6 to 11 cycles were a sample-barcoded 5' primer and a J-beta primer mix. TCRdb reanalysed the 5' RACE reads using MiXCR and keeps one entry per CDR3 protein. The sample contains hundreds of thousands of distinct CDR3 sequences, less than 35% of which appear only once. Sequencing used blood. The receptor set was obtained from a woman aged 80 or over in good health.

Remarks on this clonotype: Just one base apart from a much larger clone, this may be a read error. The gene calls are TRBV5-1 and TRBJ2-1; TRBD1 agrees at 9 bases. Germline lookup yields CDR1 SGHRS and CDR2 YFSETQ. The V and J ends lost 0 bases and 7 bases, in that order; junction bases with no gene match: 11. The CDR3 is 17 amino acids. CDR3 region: CASSLGGQGRYGNEQFF. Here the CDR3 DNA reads TGCGCCAGCAGCTTGGGGGGACAGGGACGTTACGGGAATGAGCAGTTCTTC.

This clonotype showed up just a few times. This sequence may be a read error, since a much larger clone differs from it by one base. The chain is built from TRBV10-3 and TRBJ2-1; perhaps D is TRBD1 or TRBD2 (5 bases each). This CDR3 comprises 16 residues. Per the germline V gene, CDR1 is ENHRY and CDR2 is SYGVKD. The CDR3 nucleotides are TGTGCCATCACTGAAACGGGACGCCACGATTACAGTGAGCAGTTCTTC. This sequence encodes CAITETGRHDYSEQFF.

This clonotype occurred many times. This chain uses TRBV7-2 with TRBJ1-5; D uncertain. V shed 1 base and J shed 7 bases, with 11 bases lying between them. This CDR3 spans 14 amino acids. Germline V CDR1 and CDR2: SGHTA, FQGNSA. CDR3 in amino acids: CASSLGGTGQPQHF. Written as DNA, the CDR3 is TGTGCCAGCAGCTTAGGGGGAACCGGACAGCCCCAGCATTTT. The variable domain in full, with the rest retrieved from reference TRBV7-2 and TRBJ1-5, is GAGVSQSPSNKVTEKGKDVELRCDPISGHTALYWYRQSLGQGLEFLIYFQGNSAPDKSGLPSDRFSAERTGGSVSTLTIQRTQQEDSAVYLCASSLGGTGQPQHFGDGTRLSIL.

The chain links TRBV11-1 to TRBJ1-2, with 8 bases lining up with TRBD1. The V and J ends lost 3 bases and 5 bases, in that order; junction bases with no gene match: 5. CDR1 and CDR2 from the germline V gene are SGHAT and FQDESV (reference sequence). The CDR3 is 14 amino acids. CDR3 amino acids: CASSLTTGEYGYTF. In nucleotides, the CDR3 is TGTGCCAGCAGCTTGACGACAGGGGAATATGGCTACACCTTC.

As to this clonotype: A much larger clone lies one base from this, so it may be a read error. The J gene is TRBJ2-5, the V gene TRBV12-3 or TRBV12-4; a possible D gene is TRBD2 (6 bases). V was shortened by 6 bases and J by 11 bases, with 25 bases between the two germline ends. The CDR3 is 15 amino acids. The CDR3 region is CASRTTGGAYNEQYF. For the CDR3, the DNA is TGTGCCAGCAGAACCACGGGCGGGGCCTACAATGAGCAGTACTTC.

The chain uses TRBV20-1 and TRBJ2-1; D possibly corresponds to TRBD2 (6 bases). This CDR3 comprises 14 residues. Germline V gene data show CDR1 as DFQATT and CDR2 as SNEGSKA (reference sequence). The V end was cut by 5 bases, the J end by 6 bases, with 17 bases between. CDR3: CSAPKGGWSNEQFF. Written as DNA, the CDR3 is TGCAGTGCTCCCAAGGGAGGTTGGTCCAATGAGCAGTTCTTC.

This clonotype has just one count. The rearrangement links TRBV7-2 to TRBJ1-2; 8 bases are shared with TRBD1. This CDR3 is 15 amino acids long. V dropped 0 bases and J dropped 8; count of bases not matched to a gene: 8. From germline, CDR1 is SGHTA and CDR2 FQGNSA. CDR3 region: CASSLALGQGDGYTF. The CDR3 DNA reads TGTGCCAGCAGCTTAGCTCTCGGACAGGGCGACGGCTACACCTTC. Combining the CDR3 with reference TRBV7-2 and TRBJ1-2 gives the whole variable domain GAGVSQSPSNKVTEKGKDVELRCDPISGHTALYWYRQSLGQGLEFLIYFQGNSAPDKSGLPSDRFSAERTGGSVSTLTIQRTQQEDSAVYLCASSLALGQGDGYTFGSGTRLTVV.

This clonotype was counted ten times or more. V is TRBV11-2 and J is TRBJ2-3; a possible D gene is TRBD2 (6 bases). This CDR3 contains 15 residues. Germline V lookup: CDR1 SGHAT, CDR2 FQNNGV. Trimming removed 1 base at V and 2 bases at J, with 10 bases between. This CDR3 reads CASSLAGGVTDTQYF. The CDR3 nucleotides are TGTGCCAGCAGCTTAGCCGGGGGAGTCACAGATACGCAGTATTTT.

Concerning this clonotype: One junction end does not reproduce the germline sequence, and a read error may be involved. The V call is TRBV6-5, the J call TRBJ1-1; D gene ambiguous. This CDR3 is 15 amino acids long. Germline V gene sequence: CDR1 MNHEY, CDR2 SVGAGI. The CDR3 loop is CASSYYDTPNTGAFF. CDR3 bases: TGTGCCAGCAGTTACTACGACACTCCGAACACTGGAGCTTTCTTT.

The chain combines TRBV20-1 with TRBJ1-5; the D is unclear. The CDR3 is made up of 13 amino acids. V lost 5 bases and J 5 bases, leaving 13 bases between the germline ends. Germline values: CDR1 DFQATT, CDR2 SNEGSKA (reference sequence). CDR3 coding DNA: TGCAGTGCTTCCGGGGTCCCTGATCAGCCCCAGCATTTT. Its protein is CSASGVPDQPQHF.

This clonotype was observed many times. CDR3 nucleotide sequence: TGTGCCAGCAGTCCCCACAGATTCTCCTACGAGCAGTACTTC. Translation gives CASSPHRFSYEQYF. The genes are TRBV6-5 and TRBJ2-7; D gene ambiguous. The V and J ends lost 5 bases and 0 bases respectively, with 11 bases between them. Germline V gene lookup returns CDR1 MNHEY and CDR2 SVGAGI. This CDR3 has 14 amino acids.

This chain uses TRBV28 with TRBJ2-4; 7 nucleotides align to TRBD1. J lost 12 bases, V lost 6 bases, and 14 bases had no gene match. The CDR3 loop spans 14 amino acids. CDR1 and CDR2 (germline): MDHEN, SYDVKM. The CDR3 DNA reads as TGTGCCAGCAGCACCCTTCCTGACAGGGTGGATCAGTACTTC. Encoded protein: CASSTLPDRVDQYF.

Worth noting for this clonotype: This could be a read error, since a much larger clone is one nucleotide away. In nucleotides, the CDR3 is TGTGCCAGCAGGCAGGAGGGCGGTATGGAGACCCAGTACTTC. It specifies CASRQEGGMETQYF. The chain combines TRBV7-9 with TRBJ2-5; D might be TRBD2 (6 bases). Germline lookup yields CDR1 SEHNR and CDR2 FQNEAQ (reference sequence). This CDR3 has 14 amino acids. Trimming stripped 6 bases from V and 5 bases from J, with 16 bases between.

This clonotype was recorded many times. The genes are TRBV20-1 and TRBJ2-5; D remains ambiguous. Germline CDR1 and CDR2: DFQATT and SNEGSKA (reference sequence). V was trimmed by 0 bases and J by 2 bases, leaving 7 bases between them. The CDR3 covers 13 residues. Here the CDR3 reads CSARDERQETQYF. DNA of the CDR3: TGCAGTGCTAGAGATGAGCGTCAAGAGACCCAGTACTTC.

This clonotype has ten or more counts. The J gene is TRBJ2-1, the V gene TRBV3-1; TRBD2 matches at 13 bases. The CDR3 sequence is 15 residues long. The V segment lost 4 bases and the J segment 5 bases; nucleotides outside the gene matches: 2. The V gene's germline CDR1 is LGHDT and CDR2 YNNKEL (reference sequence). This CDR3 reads CASSRGLAGNNEQFF. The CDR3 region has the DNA TGTGCCAGCAGCCGGGGACTAGCGGGGAACAATGAGCAGTTCTTC.

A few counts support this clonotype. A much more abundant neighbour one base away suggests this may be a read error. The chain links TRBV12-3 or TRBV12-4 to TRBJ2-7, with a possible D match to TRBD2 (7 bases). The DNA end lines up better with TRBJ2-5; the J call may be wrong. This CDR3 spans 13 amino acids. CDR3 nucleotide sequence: TGTGCCAGCAGGCTCCGGGGGGCAGAGACCCAGTACTTC. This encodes CASRLRGAETQYF.

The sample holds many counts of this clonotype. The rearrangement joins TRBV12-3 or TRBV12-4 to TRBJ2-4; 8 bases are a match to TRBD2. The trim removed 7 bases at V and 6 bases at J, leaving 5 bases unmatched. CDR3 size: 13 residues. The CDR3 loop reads CASTNGGGNIQYF. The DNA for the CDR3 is TGTGCCAGCACTAACGGGGGGGGAAACATTCAGTACTTC.

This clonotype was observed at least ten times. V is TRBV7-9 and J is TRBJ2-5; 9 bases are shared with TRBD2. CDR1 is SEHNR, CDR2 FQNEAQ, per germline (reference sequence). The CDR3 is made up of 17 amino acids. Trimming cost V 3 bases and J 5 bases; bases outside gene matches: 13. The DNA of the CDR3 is TGTGCCAGCAGCTTGGGACGCGGGGGGGCGTCGGGGGAGACCCAGTACTTC. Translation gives CASSLGRGGASGETQYF.

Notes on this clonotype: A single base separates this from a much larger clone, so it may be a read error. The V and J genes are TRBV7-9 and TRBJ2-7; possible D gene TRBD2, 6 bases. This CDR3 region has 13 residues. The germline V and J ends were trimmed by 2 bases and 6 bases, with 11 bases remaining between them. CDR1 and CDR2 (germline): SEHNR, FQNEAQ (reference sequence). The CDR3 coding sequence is TGTGCCAGCAGCTTAATGGGAGGCTCCGAGCAGTACTTC. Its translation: CASSLMGGSEQYF.

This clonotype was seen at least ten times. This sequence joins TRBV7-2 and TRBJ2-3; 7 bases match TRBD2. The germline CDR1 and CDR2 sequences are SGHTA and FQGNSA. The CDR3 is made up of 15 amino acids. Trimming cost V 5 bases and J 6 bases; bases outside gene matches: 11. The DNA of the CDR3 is TGTGCCAGCAGCGGCGGGGGAAACTACCGGGATACGCAGTATTTT. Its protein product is CASSGGGNYRDTQYF.

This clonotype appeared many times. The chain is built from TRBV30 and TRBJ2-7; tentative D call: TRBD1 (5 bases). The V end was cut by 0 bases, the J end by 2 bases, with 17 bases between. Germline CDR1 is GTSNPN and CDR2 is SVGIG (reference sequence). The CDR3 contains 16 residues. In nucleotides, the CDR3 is TGTGCCTGGAGTGTTTCGTTATTAGGGGTAACCTACGAGCAGTACTTC. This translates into CAWSVSLLGVTYEQYF.